This T cell receptor (beta chain) stems from a study of CD8+CD57+ T cells in acquired aplastic anemia. In this sample, this clonotype turned up many times. Its antigen is currently unknown. Study-wide points: A significant difference in CD8+ Simpson's diversity between patients and controls was not found.

Flow cytometry had shown expanded CD8+CD57+ cells in the patients chosen for sequencing. Profiles of TCR beta VDJ and CDR3 were generated from a genomic DNA template. TCRdb re-called the reads through MiXCR, storing one row per CDR3 protein. The profile covers more than 95,000 distinct CDR3 sequences, with less than 50% appearing a single time and roughly 3% taken by the ten largest. Trimming took 10 bases from V and 9 from J, leaving 28 bases between them. This CDR3 has 16 residues. Germline V lookup: CDR1 WSHSY, CDR2 SAAADI. The chain combines TRBV10-2 with TRBJ1-5; possibly TRBD1 for D (6 bases). The sample comprised sorted CD4+, CD8+, or CD8+CD57+ T cells (not recorded which) from PBMCs. This receptor was identified in a human donor with aplastic anemia. The CDR3 sequence: CATRTGSSLVLRPQHF. For the CDR3, the DNA is TGCGCCACGAGAACAGGGTCCTCTCTCGTTTTGCGGCCCCAGCATTTT.